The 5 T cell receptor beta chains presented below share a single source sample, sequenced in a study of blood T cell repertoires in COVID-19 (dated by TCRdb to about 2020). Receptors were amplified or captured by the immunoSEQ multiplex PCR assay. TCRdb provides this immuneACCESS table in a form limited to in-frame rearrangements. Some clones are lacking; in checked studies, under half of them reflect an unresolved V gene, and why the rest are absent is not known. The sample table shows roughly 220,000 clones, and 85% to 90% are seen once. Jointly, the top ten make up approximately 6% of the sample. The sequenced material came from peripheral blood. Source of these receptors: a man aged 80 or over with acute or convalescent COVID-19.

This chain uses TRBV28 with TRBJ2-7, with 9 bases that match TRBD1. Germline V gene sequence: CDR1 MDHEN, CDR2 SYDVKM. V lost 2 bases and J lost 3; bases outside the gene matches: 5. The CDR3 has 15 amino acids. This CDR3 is CASSLQGQGVYEQYF. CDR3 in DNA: TGTGCCAGCAGTTTACAGGGACAGGGAGTCTACGAGCAGTACTTC.

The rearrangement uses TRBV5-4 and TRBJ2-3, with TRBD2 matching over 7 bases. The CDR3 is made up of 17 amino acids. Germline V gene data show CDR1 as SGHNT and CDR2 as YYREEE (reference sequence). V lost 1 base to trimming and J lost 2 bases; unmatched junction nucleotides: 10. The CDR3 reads CASSLLGGSGHTDTQYF. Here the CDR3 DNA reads TGTGCCAGCAGCTTGTTGGGGGGGAGTGGACACACAGATACGCAGTATTTT.

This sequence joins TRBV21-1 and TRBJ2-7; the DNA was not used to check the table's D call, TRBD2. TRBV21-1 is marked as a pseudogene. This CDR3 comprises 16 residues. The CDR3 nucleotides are TGTGCCAGCAGCGTGCGACTAGCGGGAGATAAATCCGGGCAGTACTTC. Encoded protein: CASSVRLAGDKSGQYF.

CDR3 sequence: CASSPLSRPGGSYEQYF. CDR3 coding DNA: TGTGCCAGCTCACCACTCTCCCGTCCCGGCGGCTCCTACGAGCAGTACTTC. V gene TRBV18 combines with J gene TRBJ2-7; D not resolved. Trimming pared 1 base from V and 0 bases from J, leaving 16 bases between. Germline CDR1 is KGHSH and CDR2 is LQKENI. The CDR3 is made up of 17 amino acids.

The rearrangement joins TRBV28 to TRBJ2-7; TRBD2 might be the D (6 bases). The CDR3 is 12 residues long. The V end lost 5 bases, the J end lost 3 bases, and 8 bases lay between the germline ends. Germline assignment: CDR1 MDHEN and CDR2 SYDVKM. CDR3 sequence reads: CASSAGLYEQYF. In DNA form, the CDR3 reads TGTGCCAGCAGTGCGGGACTCTACGAGCAGTACTTC.